This T cell receptor beta chain was captured by sequencing in a study of T cell responses to AZD1222 COVID-19 vaccine. Study-level findings and limits: Reports say nearly half of spike-specific TCRs go after unmutated variant regions.

This CDR3 has 12 residues. The germline CDR1 and CDR2 sequences are LNHDA and SQIVND (reference sequence). Trimming took 3 bases from V and 0 from J, leaving 2 bases between them. This clone occurred once. Its antigen is currently unknown. Clones were sequenced by immunoSEQ multiplex PCR, and TCRdb holds only the in-frame ones, with some missing. The sample lists over 95,000 clones, more than 75% occurring once. This receptor was obtained from an adult in good health. The chain employs TRBV19 and TRBJ1-1; D call uncertain. The material sequenced was peripheral blood, taken on day 0 of AZD1222 vaccination. The CDR3 nucleotides are TGTGCCAGTAGTATGCTGAACACTGAAGCTTTCTTT. Its translation is CASSMLNTEAFF.